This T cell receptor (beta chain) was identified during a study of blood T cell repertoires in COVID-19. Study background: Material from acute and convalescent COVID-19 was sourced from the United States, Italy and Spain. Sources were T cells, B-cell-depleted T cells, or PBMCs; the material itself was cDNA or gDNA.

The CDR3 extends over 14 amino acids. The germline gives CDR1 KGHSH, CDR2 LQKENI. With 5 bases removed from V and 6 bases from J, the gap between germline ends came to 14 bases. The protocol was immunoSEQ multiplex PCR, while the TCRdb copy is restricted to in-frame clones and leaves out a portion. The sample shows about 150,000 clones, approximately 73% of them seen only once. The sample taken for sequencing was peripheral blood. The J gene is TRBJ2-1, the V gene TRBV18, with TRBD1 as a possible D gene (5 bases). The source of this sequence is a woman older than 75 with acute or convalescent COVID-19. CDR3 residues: CASSSRQLFNEQFF. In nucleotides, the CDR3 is TGTGCCAGCTCATCCCGACAGCTCTTCAATGAGCAGTTCTTC. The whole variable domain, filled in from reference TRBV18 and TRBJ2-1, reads NAGVMQNPRHLVRRRGQEARLRCSPMKGHSHVYWYRQLPEEGLKFMVYLQKENIIDESGMPKERFSAEFPKEGPSILRIQQVVRGDSAAYFCASSSRQLFNEQFFGPGTRLTVL.